This T cell receptor (beta chain) derives from a study of cytotoxic CD8 clonotypes in ibrutinib-treated CLL. Study in general: Responses comprised about 24 partial and 2 complete; at median approximately six years, 14 remained remitted and roughly 12 progressed. A median about twelve months of treatment, range 6 to 36, preceded the collection of response samples.

Generated by immunoSEQ multiplex PCR, the TCRdb table keeps only in-frame clones and is missing some. The table lists about 86,000 clones, 70% to 90% of them singletons. With 7 bases clipped from V and 4 bases from J, the junction kept 4 bases outside the gene matches. Per the germline V gene, CDR1 is MNHEY and CDR2 is SMNVEV (reference sequence). The CDR3 totals 13 residues. The source was PBMCs, collected before ibrutinib treatment. The TCR originated in a human donor with chronic lymphocytic leukemia. The chain couples TRBV27 to TRBJ2-5; 9 positions agree with TRBD1. The CDR3: CASTDRGVETQYF. CDR3 sequence (DNA): TGTGCCAGCACCGACAGGGGGGTAGAGACCCAGTACTTC.